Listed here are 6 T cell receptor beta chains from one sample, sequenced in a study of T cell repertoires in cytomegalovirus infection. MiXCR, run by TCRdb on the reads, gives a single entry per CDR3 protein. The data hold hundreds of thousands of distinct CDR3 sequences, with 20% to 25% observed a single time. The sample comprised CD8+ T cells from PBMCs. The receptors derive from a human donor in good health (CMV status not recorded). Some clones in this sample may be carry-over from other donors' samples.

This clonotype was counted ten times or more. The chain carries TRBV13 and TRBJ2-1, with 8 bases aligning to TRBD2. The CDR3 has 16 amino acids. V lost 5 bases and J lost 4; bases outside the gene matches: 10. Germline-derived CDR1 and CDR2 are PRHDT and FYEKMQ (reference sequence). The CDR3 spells CASSPSGLAVYNEQFF. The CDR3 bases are TGTGCCAGCAGCCCCTCCGGACTAGCAGTGTACAATGAGCAGTTCTTC.

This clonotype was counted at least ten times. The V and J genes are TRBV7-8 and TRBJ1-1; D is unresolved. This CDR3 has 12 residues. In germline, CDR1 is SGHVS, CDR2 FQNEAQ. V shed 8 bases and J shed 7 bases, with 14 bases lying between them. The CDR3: CASGSYRREAFF. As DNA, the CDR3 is TGTGCCAGCGGCTCGTACAGACGTGAAGCTTTCTTT.

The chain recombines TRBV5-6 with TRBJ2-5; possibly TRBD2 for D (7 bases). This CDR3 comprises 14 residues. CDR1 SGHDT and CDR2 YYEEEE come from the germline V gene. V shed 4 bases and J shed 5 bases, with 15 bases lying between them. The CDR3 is CASSLGGHPETQYF. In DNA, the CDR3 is TGTGCCAGCAGCCTCGGGGGGCACCCGGAGACCCAGTACTTC.

The CDR3: CASSQERGITDTQYF. CDR3 nucleotides: TGTGCCAGCAGCCAAGAGAGAGGAATTACAGATACGCAGTATTTT. V usage is TRBV14 and J usage is TRBJ2-3; D not resolved. V was shortened by 0 bases and J by 3 bases, with 10 bases between the two germline ends. This CDR3 is 15 amino acids long. Germline lookup yields CDR1 SGHDN and CDR2 FVKESK.

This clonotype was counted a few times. The CDR3 sequence is CASSTDSLNTGELFF. The CDR3 DNA is TGTGCCAGCAGCACGGACAGCTTGAACACCGGGGAGCTGTTTTTT. The chain uses TRBV7-3 and TRBJ2-2; a weak D match, TRBD1 (6 bases). The germline V gene has CDR1 SGHTA and CDR2 FQGTGA. The CDR3 is made up of 15 amino acids. Trimming pared 5 bases from V and 1 base from J, leaving 11 bases between.

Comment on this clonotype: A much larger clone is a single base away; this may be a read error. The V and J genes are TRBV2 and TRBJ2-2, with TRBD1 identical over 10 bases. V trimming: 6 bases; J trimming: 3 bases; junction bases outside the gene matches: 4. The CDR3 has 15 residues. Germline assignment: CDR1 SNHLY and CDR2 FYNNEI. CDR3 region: CASRPGTGDTGELFF. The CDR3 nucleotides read TGTGCCAGCAGGCCCGGGACAGGGGACACCGGGGAGCTGTTTTTT. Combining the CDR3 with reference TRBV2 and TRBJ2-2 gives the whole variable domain EPEVTQTPSHQVTQMGQEVILRCVPISNHLYFYWYRQILGQKVEFLVSFYNNEISEKSEIFDDQFSVERPDGSNFTLKIRSTKLEDSAMYFCASRPGTGDTGELFFGEGSRLTVL.